The rows below give T cell receptor beta chains drawn from one sample of a study of CD8+ T cells in alopecia areata. Libraries were prepared by immunoSEQ multiplex PCR; TCRdb keeps only in-frame clonotypes and omits some of them. This sample has under 350,000 clones; roughly 60% occur once, and the top ten carry more than 1.5%. The sample in question was CD4+ T cells sorted from blood, obtained at week 24, from a patient treated with tofacitinib. These receptors were taken from a human donor with alopecia areata. Each CDR3 is given with its conserved first and last residue. The order of the fields is J gene, clone size, V gene, D gene, CDR3 DNA, CDR3 protein. D genes are given only for firm matches. Where a row states a size, it is once, few, many or the class of an expanded clone; other rows omit it.

>TRBJ1-1|.|TRBV2|.
TGTGCCAGCAGTGAAAGGGGGACGAACACTGAAGCTTTCTTT
CASSERGTNTEAFF
>TRBJ1-1|.|TRBV4-1|TRBD1
TGCGCCAGCAGCCGATTGAACAGGGGAACTGAAGCTTTCTTT
CASSRLNRGTEAFF
>TRBJ1-2|.|TRBV30|.
TGTGCCTGGACTACCGACAGGTTCGATGGCTACACCTTC
CAWTTDRFDGYTF
>TRBJ1-1|many|TRBV5-6|.
TGTGCCAGCAGAGCAGCTATGAACACTGAAGCTTTCTTT
CASRAAMNTEAFF
>TRBJ2-7|.|TRBV30|.
TGTGCCTGGAGTCCCCCAGGGATGTCCTACGAGCAGTACTTC
CAWSPPGMSYEQYF
>TRBJ1-2|.|TRBV6-5|TRBD1
TGTGCCAGCAGCCCTCGACAGGGGGCTAACTATGGCTACACCTTC
CASSPRQGANYGYTF
>TRBJ2-3|.|TRBV15|TRBD1
TGTGCCACCAAGGACAGGGACACAGATACGCAGTATTTT
CATKDRDTDTQYF
>TRBJ2-6|.|TRBV4-1|.
TGCGCCAGCAGCCAAGTCAGGTACTCTGGGGCCAACGTCCTGACTTTC
CASSQVRYSGANVLTF
>TRBJ1-5|.|TRBV11-2|.
TGTGCCAGCAGCGCGACAGCGAATCAGCCCCAGCATTTT
CASSATANQPQHF
>TRBJ1-3|few|TRBV9|.
TGTGCCAGCGGCCCCCCGTCTGGAAACACCATATATTTT
CASGPPSGNTIYF
>TRBJ1-1|.|TRBV7-9|.
TGTGCCAGCAGCGCCTCCGGGACGGAAAATGAAGCTTTCTTT
CASSASGTENEAFF
>TRBJ1-2|once|TRBV30|TRBD1
TGTGCCTGGACGACCGGGACAGGGGGCTTCAACTATGGCTACACCTTC
CAWTTGTGGFNYGYTF
>TRBJ1-4|.|TRBV23-1|.
TGCGCCATCCGCGAGGCCTATACTCTCAATGAAAAACTGTTTTTT
CAIREAYTLNEKLFF
>TRBJ2-6|.|TRBV9|.
TGTGCCAGCAGCGTGGGGGGGCCTGGGGCCAACGTCCTGACTTTC
CASSVGGPGANVLTF
>TRBJ1-1|few|TRBV2|.
TGTGCCAGCAGGGGCGCACAGGGGAACACTGAAGCTTTCTTT
CASRGAQGNTEAFF
>TRBJ1-1|few|TRBV29-1|TRBD1
TGCAGCTCTTCCCTGGGTGAGACAGGGAGGGCTTTCTTT
CSSSLGETGRAFF
>TRBJ2-2|.|TRBV7-9|.
TGTGCCAGCAGCCCACCCCTATGGGGGGGGCGAGTCACCGGGGAGCTGTTTTTT
CASSPPLWGGRVTGELFF
>TRBJ2-1|few|TRBV27|TRBD2
TGTGCCAGCAGTTTAGCGGGGGGGCCTTGGGATGAGCAGTTCTTC
CASSLAGGPWDEQFF
>TRBJ2-7|.|TRBV2|TRBD1
TGTGCCAGCAATCGGGGGCCGGGACAGGGGTCCTACGAACAGTACTTC
CASNRGPGQGSYEQYF
>TRBJ2-2|few|TRBV7-8|.
TGTGCCAGCAGCTTAGATAGGGGTGACACCGGGGAGCTGTTTTTT
CASSLDRGDTGELFF
>TRBJ2-7|few|TRBV28|TRBD1
TGTGCCAGCAGCCTAAACCCGGGACAGGGGGCGTTTGAGCAGTACTTC
CASSLNPGQGAFEQYF
>TRBJ2-7|few|TRBV29-1|.
TGCAGCGCAGTGATAAGTGGACGGACTCATCTAGGTGAGCAGTACTTC
CSAVISGRTHLGEQYF
>TRBJ1-5|once|TRBV7-7|.
TGTGCTAGCAGCTTTGGGCCTCATCAGCCCCAGCATTTT
CASSFGPHQPQHF
>TRBJ2-7|.|TRBV29-1|TRBD1
TGCAGCGCTTTGGACAGGTCGGCATACGAGCAGTACTTC
CSALDRSAYEQYF
>TRBJ1-6|.|TRBV13|.
TGTGCCAGCAGCTTAGACAGAGATTCACCCCTCCACTTT
CASSLDRDSPLHF
>TRBJ1-6|few|TRBV19|.
TGTGCCAAGTACGCACCATCAGGGCCTCTCAATTCACCCCTCCACTTT
CAKYAPSGPLNSPLHF
>TRBJ2-1|few|TRBV30|.
TGTGCCTGGAGTGTAAGGACCTTTATAGCGGAGAACAATGAGCAGTTCTTC
CAWSVRTFIAENNEQFF
>TRBJ2-5|.|TRBV14|TRBD1
TGTGCCAGCAGCCACGACAGGGGCCCAGCGGACTTC
CASSHDRGPADF
>TRBJ2-6|.|TRBV5-4|.
TGTGCCAGCAGCCGGGTACAGGTGACCCTATCTGGGGCCAACGTCCTGACTTTC
CASSRVQVTLSGANVLTF
>TRBJ1-2|once|TRBV20-1|.
TGCAGTGCTAGAGCGGACGGTGGCTACACCTTC
CSARADGGYTF
>TRBJ1-2|few|TRBV10-3|TRBD1
TGTGCCATCGGACAGGCTAACTATGGCTACACCTTC
CAIGQANYGYTF
>TRBJ2-5|few|TRBV29-1|TRBD2
TGCAGCGTTCTAGCGGGGGTTGAGACCCAGTACTTC
CSVLAGVETQYF
>TRBJ2-7|.|TRBV2|.
TGTGCCAGCCATTCTCGGGACTCTTCCTACGAGCAGTACTTC
CASHSRDSSYEQYF
>TRBJ1-5|.|TRBV7-2|.
TGTGCCAGCAGCTTAGAGAGGGACCAGCCCCAGCATTTT
CASSLERDQPQHF
>TRBJ1-6|.|TRBV23-1|.
TGCGCCAGCAGTCAACGTGTTTCGGCAGAACGGGGGCTCGGTAATTCACCCCTCCACTTT
CASSQRVSAERGLGNSPLHF
>TRBJ2-5|.|TRBV27|.
TGTGCCAGCAGTTTAATGGGCCAAGAGACCCAGTACTTC
CASSLMGQETQYF
>TRBJ2-1|.|TRBV5-1|TRBD1
TGCGCCAGCAGCTTTTCCGGGACAGGCTATAATGAGCAGTTCTTC
CASSFSGTGYNEQFF
>TRBJ1-1|.|TRBV6-5|.
TGTGCCAGCAAAGAAGGGGGTTTAATGAACACTGAAGCTTTCTTT
CASKEGGLMNTEAFF
>TRBJ1-1|.|TRBV6-5|.
TGTGCCAGCAGTCGGGAACAGGGACTCGAAGCTTTCTTT
CASSREQGLEAFF
>TRBJ1-6|.|TRBV5-6|TRBD1
TGTGCCAGCAGCACCAGACAGGGGTTTAATTCACCCCTCCACTTT
CASSTRQGFNSPLHF
>TRBJ2-1|.|TRBV2|.
TGTGCCAGCACCTTGGACAGTGACGGCAATGAGCAGTTCTTC
CASTLDSDGNEQFF
>TRBJ2-3|few|TRBV2|.
TGTGCCAGCAACGGGGCCCCCACAGATACGCAGTATTTT
CASNGAPTDTQYF
>TRBJ1-5|few|TRBV29-1|.
TGCAGCGTTGCATTTGGGGGCTTTAATCAGCCCCAGCATTTT
CSVAFGGFNQPQHF
>TRBJ2-7|.|TRBV28|TRBD2
TGTGCCAGCAGTGGTCTCCGGCGGGGGTTCTCCTACGAGCAGTACTTC
CASSGLRRGFSYEQYF
>TRBJ1-2|.|TRBV7-2|.
TGTGCCAGCAGCTTAGGCACCTATGGCTACACCTTC
CASSLGTYGYTF
>TRBJ2-5|.|TRBV20-1|.
TGCAGTGCGACGCCTAGCGAGACCCAGTACTTC
CSATPSETQYF
>TRBJ2-3|.|TRBV11-2|TRBD1
TGTGCCAGCAGCACCGGGACAGGGGGCACAGATACGCAGTATTTT
CASSTGTGGTDTQYF
>TRBJ1-1|once|TRBV29-1|.
TGCAGCTCTTCTGGGGGGCAAGCGGACACTGAAGCTTTCTTT
CSSSGGQADTEAFF
>TRBJ1-6|.|TRBV25-1|TRBD1
TGTGCCAGCAGAGGGACAGGCGCGAATAGGCCCCTCCACTTT
CASRGTGANRPLHF
>TRBJ2-7|.|TRBV28|.
TGTGCCAGCAGCTTAACAGGGTTTGAGCAGTACTTC
CASSLTGFEQYF